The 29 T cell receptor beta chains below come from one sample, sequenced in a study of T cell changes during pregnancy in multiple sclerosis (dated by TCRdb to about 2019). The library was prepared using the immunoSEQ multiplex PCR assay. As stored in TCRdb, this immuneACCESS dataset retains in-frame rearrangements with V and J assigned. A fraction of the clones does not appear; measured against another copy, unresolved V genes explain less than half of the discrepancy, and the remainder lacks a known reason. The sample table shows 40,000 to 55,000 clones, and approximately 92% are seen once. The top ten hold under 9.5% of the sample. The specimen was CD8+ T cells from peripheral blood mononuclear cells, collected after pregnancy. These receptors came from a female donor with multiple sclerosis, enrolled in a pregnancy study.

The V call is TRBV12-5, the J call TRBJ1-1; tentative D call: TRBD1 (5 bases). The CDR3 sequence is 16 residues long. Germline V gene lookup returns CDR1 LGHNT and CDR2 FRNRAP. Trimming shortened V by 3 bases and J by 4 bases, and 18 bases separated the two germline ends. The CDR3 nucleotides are TGTGCTAGTGGTTTAGTTAATTGGGGGGGAGGCACTGAAGCTTTCTTT. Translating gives CASGLVNWGGGTEAFF.

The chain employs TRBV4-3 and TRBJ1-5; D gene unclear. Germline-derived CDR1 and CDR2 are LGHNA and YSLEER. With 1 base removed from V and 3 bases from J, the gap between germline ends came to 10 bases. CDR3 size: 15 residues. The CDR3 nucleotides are TGCGCCAGCAGCCAAGGCCAGGAAATCAATCAGCCCCAGCATTTT. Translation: CASSQGQEINQPQHF.

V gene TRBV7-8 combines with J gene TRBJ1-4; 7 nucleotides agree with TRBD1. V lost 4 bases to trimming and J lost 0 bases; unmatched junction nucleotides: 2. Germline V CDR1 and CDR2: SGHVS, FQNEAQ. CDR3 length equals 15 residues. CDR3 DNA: TGTGCCAGCAGCTCCGGGACAGCAACTAATGAAAAACTGTTTTTT. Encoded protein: CASSSGTATNEKLFF. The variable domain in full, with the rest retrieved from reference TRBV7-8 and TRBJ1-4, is GAGVSQSPRYKVAKRGQDVALRCDPISGHVSLFWYQQALGQGPEFLTYFQNEAQLDKSGLPSDRFFAERPEGSVSTLKIQRTQQEDSAVYLCASSSGTATNEKLFFGSGTQLSVL.

For the CDR3, the DNA is TGTGCCAGCAGTCTTCTAGCCGGCGCCTACAATGAGCAGTTCTTC. The encoded protein is CASSLLAGAYNEQFF. The rearrangement links TRBV6-1 to TRBJ2-1, with TRBD2 as a possible D gene (5 bases). Trimming cost V 5 bases and J 2 bases, with 13 bases left between them. Germline CDR1 is MNHNS and CDR2 is SASEGT. The CDR3 has 15 residues.

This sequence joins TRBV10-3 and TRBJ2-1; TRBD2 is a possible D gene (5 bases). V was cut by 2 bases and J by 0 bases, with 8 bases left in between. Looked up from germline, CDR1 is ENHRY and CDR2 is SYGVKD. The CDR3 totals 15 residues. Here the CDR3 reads CAISETGSSYNEQFF. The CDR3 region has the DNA TGTGCCATCAGTGAGACGGGGTCCTCCTACAATGAGCAGTTCTTC.

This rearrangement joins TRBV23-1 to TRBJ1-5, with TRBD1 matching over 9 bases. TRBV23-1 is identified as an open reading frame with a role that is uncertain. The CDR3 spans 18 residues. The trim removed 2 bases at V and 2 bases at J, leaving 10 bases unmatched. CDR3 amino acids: CASSQGGQGRYRNQPQHF. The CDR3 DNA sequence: TGCGCCAGCAGTCAAGGCGGACAGGGGCGGTATCGCAATCAGCCCCAGCATTTT.

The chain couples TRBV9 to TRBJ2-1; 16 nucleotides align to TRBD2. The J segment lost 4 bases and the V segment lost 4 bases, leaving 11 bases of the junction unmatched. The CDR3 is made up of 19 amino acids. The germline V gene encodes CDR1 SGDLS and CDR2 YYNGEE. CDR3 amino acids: CASSSAGTSGGDGYNEQFF. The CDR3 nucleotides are TGTGCCAGCAGCTCCGCCGGGACTAGCGGGGGGGACGGGTACAATGAGCAGTTCTTC.

In nucleotides, the CDR3 is TGTGCCAGTAGTGGGCGGCCAGGGACTATCAACACTGAAGCTTTCTTT. Its protein product is CASSGRPGTINTEAFF. The rearrangement joins TRBV19 to TRBJ1-1; possibly TRBD1 for D (5 bases). The V and J ends lost 5 bases and 2 bases respectively, with 18 bases between them. This CDR3 has 16 residues. CDR1 LNHDA and CDR2 SQIVND come from the germline V gene (reference sequence).

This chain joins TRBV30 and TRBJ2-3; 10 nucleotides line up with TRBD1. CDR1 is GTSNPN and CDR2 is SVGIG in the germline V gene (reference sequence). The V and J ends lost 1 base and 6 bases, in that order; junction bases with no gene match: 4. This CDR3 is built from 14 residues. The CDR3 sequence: CAWSGGQGWDTQYF. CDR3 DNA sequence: TGTGCCTGGAGTGGGGGACAGGGGTGGGATACGCAGTATTTT.

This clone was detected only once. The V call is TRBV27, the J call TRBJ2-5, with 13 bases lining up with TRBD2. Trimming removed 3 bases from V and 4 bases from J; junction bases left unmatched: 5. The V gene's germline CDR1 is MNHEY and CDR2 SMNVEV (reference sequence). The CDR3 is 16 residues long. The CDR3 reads CASSLIGTSGTETQYF. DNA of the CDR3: TGTGCCAGCAGTTTGATAGGGACTAGCGGGACAGAGACCCAGTACTTC.

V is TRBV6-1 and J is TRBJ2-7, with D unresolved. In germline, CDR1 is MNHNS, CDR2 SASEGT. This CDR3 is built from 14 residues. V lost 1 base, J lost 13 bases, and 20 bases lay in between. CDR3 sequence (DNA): TGTGCCAGCAGTGAAGACTACCCCCCACGAGCAGAATACTTC. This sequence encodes CASSEDYPPRAEYF.

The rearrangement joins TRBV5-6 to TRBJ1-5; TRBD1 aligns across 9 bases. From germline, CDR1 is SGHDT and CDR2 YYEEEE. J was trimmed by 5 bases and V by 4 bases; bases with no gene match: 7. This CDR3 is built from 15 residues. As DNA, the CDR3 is TGTGCCAGCAGCCTAAGGGGACAGGGCGATCAGCCCCAGCATTTT. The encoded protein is CASSLRGQGDQPQHF.

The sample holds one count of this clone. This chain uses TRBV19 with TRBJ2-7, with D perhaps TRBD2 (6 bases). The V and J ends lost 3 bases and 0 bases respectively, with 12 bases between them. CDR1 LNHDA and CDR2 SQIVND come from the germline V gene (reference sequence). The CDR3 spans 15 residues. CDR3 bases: TGTGCCAGTAGTATCGCTGGGGGACTCTCCTACGAGCAGTACTTC. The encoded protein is CASSIAGGLSYEQYF.

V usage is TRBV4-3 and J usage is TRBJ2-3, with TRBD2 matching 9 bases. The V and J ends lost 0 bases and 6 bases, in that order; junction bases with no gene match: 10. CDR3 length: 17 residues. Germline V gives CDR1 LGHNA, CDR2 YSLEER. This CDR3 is CASSQDDLGGGADTQYF. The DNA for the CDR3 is TGCGCCAGCAGCCAAGACGATCTAGGCGGGGGGGCGGATACGCAGTATTTT.

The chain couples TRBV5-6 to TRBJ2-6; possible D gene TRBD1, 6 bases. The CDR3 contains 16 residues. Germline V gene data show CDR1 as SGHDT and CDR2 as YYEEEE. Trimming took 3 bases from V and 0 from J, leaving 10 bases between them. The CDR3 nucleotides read TGTGCCAGCAGCTCCGGACAGAGCTCTGGGGCCAACGTCCTGACTTTC. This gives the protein CASSSGQSSGANVLTF.

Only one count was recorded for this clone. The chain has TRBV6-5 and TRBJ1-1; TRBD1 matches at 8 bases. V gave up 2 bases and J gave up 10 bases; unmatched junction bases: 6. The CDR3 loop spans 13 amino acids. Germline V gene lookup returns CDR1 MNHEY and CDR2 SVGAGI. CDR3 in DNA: TGTGCCAGCAGTTACATGGCAGGGGGCTTAGCTTTCTTT. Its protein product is CASSYMAGGLAFF.

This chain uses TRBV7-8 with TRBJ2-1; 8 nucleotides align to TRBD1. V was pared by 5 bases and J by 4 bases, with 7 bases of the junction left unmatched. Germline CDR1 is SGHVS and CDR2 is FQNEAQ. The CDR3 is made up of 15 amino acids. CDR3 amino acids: CASSQPQGAYNEQFF. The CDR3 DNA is TGTGCCAGCAGCCAACCCCAGGGGGCTTACAATGAGCAGTTCTTC.

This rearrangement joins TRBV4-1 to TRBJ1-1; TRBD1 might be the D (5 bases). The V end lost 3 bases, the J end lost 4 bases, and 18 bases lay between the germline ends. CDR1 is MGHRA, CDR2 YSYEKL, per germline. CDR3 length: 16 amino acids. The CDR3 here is CASSHTRDSGGTEAFF. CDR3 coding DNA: TGCGCCAGCAGCCATACCCGGGACTCAGGAGGCACTGAAGCTTTCTTT.

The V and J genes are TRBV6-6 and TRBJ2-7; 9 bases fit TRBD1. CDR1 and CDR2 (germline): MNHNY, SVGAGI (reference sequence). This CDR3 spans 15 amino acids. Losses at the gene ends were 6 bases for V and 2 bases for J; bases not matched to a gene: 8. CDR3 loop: CASREPGQGAYEQYF. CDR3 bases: TGTGCCAGCAGAGAACCGGGACAGGGTGCCTACGAGCAGTACTTC.

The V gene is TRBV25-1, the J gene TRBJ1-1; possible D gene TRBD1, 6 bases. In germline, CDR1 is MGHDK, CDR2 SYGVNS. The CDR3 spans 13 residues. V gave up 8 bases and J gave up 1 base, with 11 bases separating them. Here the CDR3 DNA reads TGTGCCAGCTCGCAGACAGGGAACACTGAAGCTTTCTTT. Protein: CASSQTGNTEAFF. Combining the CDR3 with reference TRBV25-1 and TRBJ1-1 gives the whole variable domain EADIYQTPRYLVIGTGKKITLECSQTMGHDKMYWYQQDPGMELHLIHYSYGVNSTEKGDLSSESTVSRIRTEHFPLTLESARPSHTSQYLCASSQTGNTEAFFGQGTRLTVV.

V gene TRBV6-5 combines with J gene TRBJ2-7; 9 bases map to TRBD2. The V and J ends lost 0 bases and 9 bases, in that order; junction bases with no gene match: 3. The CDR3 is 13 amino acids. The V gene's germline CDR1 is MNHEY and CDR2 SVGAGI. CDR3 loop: CASSYSASGVQYF. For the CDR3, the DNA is TGTGCCAGCAGTTACTCGGCTAGCGGGGTGCAGTACTTC.

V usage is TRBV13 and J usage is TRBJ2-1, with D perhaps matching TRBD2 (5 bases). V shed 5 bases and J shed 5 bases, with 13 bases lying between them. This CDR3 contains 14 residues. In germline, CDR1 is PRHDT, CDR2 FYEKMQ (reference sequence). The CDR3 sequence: CASSPVGEHNEQFF. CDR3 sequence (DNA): TGTGCCAGCAGCCCCGTCGGGGAGCACAATGAGCAGTTCTTC. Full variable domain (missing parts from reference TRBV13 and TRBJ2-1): AAGVIQSPRHLIKEKRETATLKCYPIPRHDTVYWYQQGPGQDPQFLISFYEKMQSDKGSIPDRFSAQQFSDYHSELNMSSLELGDSALYFCASSPVGEHNEQFFGPGTRLTVL.

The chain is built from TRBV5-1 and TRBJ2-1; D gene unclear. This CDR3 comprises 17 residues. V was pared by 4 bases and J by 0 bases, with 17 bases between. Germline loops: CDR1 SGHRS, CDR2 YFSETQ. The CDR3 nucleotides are TGCGCCAGCAGCGGAGACTCGATGCTAAACTCCTACAATGAGCAGTTCTTC. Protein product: CASSGDSMLNSYNEQFF. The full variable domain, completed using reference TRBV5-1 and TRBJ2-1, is KAGVTQTPRYLIKTRGQQVTLSCSPISGHRSVSWYQQTPGQGLQFLFEYFSETQRNKGNFPGRFSGRQFSNSRSEMNVSTLELGDSALYLCASSGDSMLNSYNEQFFGPGTRLTVL.

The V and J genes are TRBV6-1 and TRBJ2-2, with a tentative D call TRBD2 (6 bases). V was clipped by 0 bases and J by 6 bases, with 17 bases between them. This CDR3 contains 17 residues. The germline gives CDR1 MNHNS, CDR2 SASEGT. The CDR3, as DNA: TGTGCCAGCAGTGAAGCGCGGGGTGTCATGGGGTCCGGGGAGCTGTTTTTT. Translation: CASSEARGVMGSGELFF.

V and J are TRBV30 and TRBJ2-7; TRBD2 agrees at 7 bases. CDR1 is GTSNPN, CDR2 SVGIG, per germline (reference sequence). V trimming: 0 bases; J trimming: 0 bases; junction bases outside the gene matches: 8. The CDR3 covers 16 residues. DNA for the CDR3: TGTGCCTGGAGTGTACAAGTCGGCGGGGGCTCCTACGAGCAGTACTTC. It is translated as CAWSVQVGGGSYEQYF.

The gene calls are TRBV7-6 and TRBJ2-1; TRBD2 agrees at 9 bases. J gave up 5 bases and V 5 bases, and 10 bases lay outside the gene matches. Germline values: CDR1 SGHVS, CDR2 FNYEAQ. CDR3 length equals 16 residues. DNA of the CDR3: TGTGCCAGCAGCGCTTATCAAGCGGGAGGTGACAATGAGCAGTTCTTC. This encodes CASSAYQAGGDNEQFF.

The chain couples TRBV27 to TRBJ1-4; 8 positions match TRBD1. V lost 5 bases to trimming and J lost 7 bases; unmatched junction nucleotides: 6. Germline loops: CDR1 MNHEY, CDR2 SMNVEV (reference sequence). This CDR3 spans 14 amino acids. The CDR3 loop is CASSTLTGGEKLFF. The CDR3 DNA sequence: TGTGCCAGCAGTACACTAACAGGGGGTGAAAAACTGTTTTTT.

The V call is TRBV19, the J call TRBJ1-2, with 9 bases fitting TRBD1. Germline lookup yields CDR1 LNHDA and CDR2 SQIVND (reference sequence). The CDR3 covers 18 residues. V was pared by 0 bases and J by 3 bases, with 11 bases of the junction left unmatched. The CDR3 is CASSIEQGAALSDYGYTF. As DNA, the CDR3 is TGTGCCAGTAGTATAGAACAGGGGGCGGCCCTATCCGACTATGGCTACACCTTC.

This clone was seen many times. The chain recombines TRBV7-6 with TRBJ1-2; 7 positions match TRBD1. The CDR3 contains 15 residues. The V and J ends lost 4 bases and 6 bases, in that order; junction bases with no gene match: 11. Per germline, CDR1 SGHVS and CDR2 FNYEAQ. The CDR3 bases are TGTGCCAGCAGCTCGGGGACAGTCCCATGGGATGGCTACACCTTC. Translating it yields CASSSGTVPWDGYTF.